Below, 18 T cell receptor beta chains from the same sample are listed, as sequenced in a study of blood T cell repertoires in COVID-19 (dated by TCRdb to 2018 to 2020). The protocol used for the library was the immunoSEQ multiplex PCR assay. The table comes from immuneACCESS by way of TCRdb, which keeps in-frame sequences with V and J called. Part of the clones is missing from these tables; in studies checked, under half for an unresolved V gene and the rest for unknown reasons. The sample table contains roughly 250,000 clones; only one count was recorded for around 82% of them. The top ten hold around 16% of the sample. The sample consisted of peripheral blood. Every receptor here comes from a person in their 70s with COVID-19, enrolled during active disease.

The chain joins TRBV7-2 to TRBJ2-7; 7 bases fit TRBD1. The junction had 5 bases not matched to a gene; V was cut back by 3 bases and J by 3 bases. Germline-derived CDR1 and CDR2 are SGHTA and FQGNSA. This CDR3 is 14 amino acids long. CDR3 protein: CASSLDGQVYEQYF. Written as DNA, the CDR3 is TGTGCCAGCAGCTTGGACGGACAGGTCTACGAGCAGTACTTC.

Only a few counts were recorded for this clone. The V call is TRBV28, the J call TRBJ1-1; 7 nucleotides match TRBD1. This CDR3 has 12 residues. Germline V CDR1 and CDR2: MDHEN, SYDVKM. The V gene end was trimmed by 6 bases and the J gene end by 7 bases; junction bases not matched to a gene: 5. This chain's CDR3 is CASRIQGFEAFF. The CDR3 nucleotides are TGTGCCAGCAGGATACAGGGGTTTGAAGCTTTCTTT. Based on the CDR3 plus reference TRBV28 and TRBJ1-1, the full variable domain is DVKVTQSSRYLVKRTGEKVFLECVQDMDHENMFWYRQDPGLGLRLIYFSYDVKMKEKGDIPEGYSVSREKKERFSLILESASTNQTSMYLCASRIQGFEAFFGQGTRLTVV.

The chain couples TRBV27 to TRBJ1-1; possibly TRBD1 for D (6 bases). CDR1 MNHEY and CDR2 SMNVEV come from the germline V gene (reference sequence). The CDR3 totals 14 residues. The V end was cut by 7 bases, the J end by 5 bases, with 17 bases between. The CDR3 DNA is TGTGCCAGCAAAGGGCAGGGGCGACGAACTGAAGCTTTCTTT. Its protein is CASKGQGRRTEAFF.

The genes are TRBV28 and TRBJ2-7; 9 bases are a match to TRBD1. The CDR3 loop spans 14 amino acids. V shed 5 bases and J 4 bases; nucleotides not matched to a gene: 6. The germline V gene has CDR1 MDHEN and CDR2 SYDVKM. The CDR3 DNA sequence: TGTGCCAGCAGTATAACGACAGGGGGGTACGAGCAGTACTTC. Encoded protein: CASSITTGGYEQYF.

The chain couples TRBV25-1 to TRBJ2-1, with D possibly being TRBD1 (6 bases). V was pared by 4 bases and J by 7 bases, with 14 bases between. This CDR3 is built from 14 residues. CDR1 is MGHDK, CDR2 SYGVNS, per germline. Written as DNA, the CDR3 is TGTGCCAGCAGTGCAGGGGTCCTAGTTAATGAGCAGTTCTTC. This gives the protein CASSAGVLVNEQFF.

This clone was observed a few times. This chain's CDR3 is CASSLDGLAEAFF. The CDR3 nucleotides read TGCGCCAGCAGCTTAGACGGTCTAGCTGAAGCTTTCTTT. This chain connects TRBV5-1 to TRBJ1-1, with D unresolved. Germline V gives CDR1 SGHRS, CDR2 YFSETQ. The V end was cut by 2 bases, the J end by 6 bases, with 11 bases between. This CDR3 spans 13 amino acids.

This chain uses TRBV19 with TRBJ2-5, with no clear D. V dropped 3 bases and J dropped 0 bases, with 8 bases sitting between them. Germline CDR1 reads LNHDA; CDR2 reads SQIVND (reference sequence). The CDR3 spans 14 residues. The CDR3 spells CASSIGLHQETQYF. The CDR3 DNA reads as TGTGCCAGTAGTATTGGGCTACACCAAGAGACCCAGTACTTC.

This chain uses TRBV7-9 with TRBJ1-3; D is ambiguous. Trimming pared 3 bases from V and 1 base from J, leaving 7 bases between. Germline values: CDR1 SEHNR, CDR2 FQNEAQ (reference sequence). This CDR3 region has 14 residues. The CDR3 DNA reads TGTGCCAGCAGCTTTTCTGTTTCTGGAAACACCATATATTTT. Translated: CASSFSVSGNTIYF.

CDR3 in amino acids: CSARTGGYTF. CDR3 sequence (DNA): TGCAGTGCAAGGACAGGGGGATACACCTTC. The V gene is TRBV20-1, the J gene TRBJ1-2; 10 nucleotides line up with TRBD1. The CDR3 is made up of 10 amino acids. Germline lookup yields CDR1 DFQATT and CDR2 SNEGSKA (reference sequence). V gave up 6 bases and J gave up 11 bases; unmatched junction bases: 3.

V is TRBV2 and J is TRBJ1-2; no reliable D call. Germline lookup yields CDR1 SNHLY and CDR2 FYNNEI. CDR3 length equals 13 residues. V was trimmed by 6 bases and J by 7 bases, leaving 15 bases between them. CDR3 sequence reads: CASSEEVRSGYTF. CDR3 DNA sequence: TGTGCCAGCAGCGAGGAGGTTCGCAGTGGCTACACCTTC.

V usage is TRBV24-1 and J usage is TRBJ2-5; weak D call: TRBD1 (7 bases). With 4 bases removed from V and 2 bases from J, the gap between germline ends came to 10 bases. This CDR3 has 14 amino acids. The germline V gene has CDR1 KGHDR and CDR2 SFDVKD. This chain's CDR3 is CATSERDRQETQYF. In DNA form, the CDR3 reads TGTGCCACCAGTGAGCGGGACAGACAAGAGACCCAGTACTTC.

The V gene is TRBV10-3, the J gene TRBJ2-7; a possible D gene is TRBD2 (5 bases). Between the trimmed V and J ends, which lost 8 bases and 1 base, there was a span of 6 bases. This CDR3 spans 11 amino acids. From germline, CDR1 is ENHRY and CDR2 SYGVKD. CDR3 in amino acids: CAIGESYEQYF. In DNA, the CDR3 is TGTGCCATCGGGGAGTCCTACGAGCAGTACTTC.

This chain joins TRBV19 and TRBJ1-5; unclear D gene. Trimming took 4 bases from V and 5 from J, leaving 15 bases between them. This CDR3 comprises 15 residues. Looked up from germline, CDR1 is LNHDA and CDR2 is SQIVND (reference sequence). The CDR3 here is CASSNMASGDQPQHF. Written as DNA, the CDR3 is TGTGCCAGTAGTAATATGGCGTCAGGCGATCAGCCCCAGCATTTT.

V is TRBV22-1 and J is TRBJ2-3; whether TRBD2, the table's D call, matches the DNA was not checked. TRBV22-1 is annotated as a pseudogene. The CDR3 spans 12 residues. The CDR3 coding sequence is TGTCCTGGGAGCGCCGGCACAGATACGCAGTATTTT. Encoded protein: CPGSAGTDTQYF.

The chain joins TRBV21-1 to TRBJ2-1; the D call TRBD2 from the table was never checked on the DNA. TRBV21-1 is flagged as a pseudogene. The CDR3 runs 19 residues. The CDR3 nucleotides read TGTGCCAGCAGCAAGTGGGGACTAGCGGGAGATGAATCCTACAATGAGCAGTTCTTC. As protein: CASSKWGLAGDESYNEQFF.

The V call is TRBV7-2, the J call TRBJ1-4, with 7 bases matching TRBD1. The V gene end was trimmed by 2 bases and the J gene end by 6 bases; junction bases not matched to a gene: 9. This CDR3 is 16 amino acids long. Germline lookup yields CDR1 SGHTA and CDR2 FQGNSA. For the CDR3, the DNA is TGTGCCAGCAGCTTATACTCGGGCCAGGGGGATGAAAAACTGTTTTTT. Encoded protein: CASSLYSGQGDEKLFF.

V is TRBV9 and J is TRBJ1-6; D is undetermined. Germline loops: CDR1 SGDLS, CDR2 YYNGEE. V was clipped by 0 bases and J by 8 bases, with 12 bases between them. The CDR3 spans 15 residues. CDR3 loop: CASSVAHRNDSPLHF. The DNA of the CDR3 is TGTGCCAGCAGCGTAGCGCACAGAAACGATTCACCCCTCCACTTT.

The chain has TRBV7-9 and TRBJ2-1, with 9 bases that match TRBD2. CDR1 and CDR2 (germline): SEHNR, FQNEAQ (reference sequence). V lost 0 bases, J lost 3 bases, and 12 bases stayed unmatched. The CDR3 consists of 19 residues. The CDR3 region has the DNA TGTGCCAGCAGCTTAGCGAGGGCGGGAGGGTCCTCGAGCTACAATGAGCAGTTCTTC. This translates into CASSLARAGGSSSYNEQFF.